Below, 22 T cell receptor beta chains from the same sample are listed, as sequenced in a study of T cells in Graves' hyperthyroidism and ophthalmopathy. Amplification of TCR beta CDR3 regions was performed using RNA transcripts as template. First-round RT-PCR targeting the TCR CDR3 was performed with the HTBI primer set. TCRdb re-called the multiplex PCR reads through MiXCR, storing one row per CDR3 protein. The data show 500,000 to 750,000 distinct CDR3 sequences, with 15% to 18% seen just once and less than 9.5% held by the top ten. The sequenced sample consisted of blood. These receptors came from a woman in her 30s with Graves' hyperthyroidism.

The chain links TRBV6-6 to TRBJ1-5; 7 nucleotides align to TRBD1. The CDR3 runs 16 residues. V shed 0 bases, J shed 10 bases, and the junction held 12 bases outside the gene matches. Germline V CDR1 and CDR2: MNHNY, SVGAGI (reference sequence). The CDR3 bases are TGTGCCAGCAGTTACTCGAGTTGGGACAGTACTCAACCCCAGCATTTT. This translates into CASSYSSWDSTQPQHF.

This clonotype was recorded many times. CDR3 sequence reads: CATSVAGGPESYEQYF. In DNA form, the CDR3 reads TGTGCCACCTCGGTAGCGGGAGGGCCAGAGAGCTACGAGCAGTACTTC. The chain combines TRBV7-2 with TRBJ2-7, with 11 bases identical to TRBD2. The CDR3 is 16 residues long. J lost 3 bases, V lost 10 bases, and 14 bases had no gene match. Germline V gives CDR1 SGHTA, CDR2 FQGNSA.

About this clonotype: A much larger clone differs by one base, so this may be a read error. The chain combines TRBV2 with TRBJ2-1, with a tentative D call TRBD2 (5 bases). Per germline, CDR1 SNHLY and CDR2 FYNNEI. The CDR3 sequence is 15 residues long. CDR3 coding DNA: TGTGCCAGCACCCCGGGGATGACCTCCTACGATGAGCAGTTCTTC. This sequence encodes CASTPGMTSYDEQFF.

The J gene is TRBJ1-4, the V gene TRBV29-1; 7 nucleotides agree with TRBD1. Germline CDR1 is SQVTM and CDR2 is ANQGSEA. This CDR3 region has 14 residues. V gave up 5 bases and J gave up 7 bases; unmatched junction bases: 10. The CDR3 loop is CSVSQTGQGEKLFF. Here the CDR3 DNA reads TGCAGCGTTTCCCAGACAGGGCAGGGTGAAAAACTGTTTTTT.

This clonotype was seen a few times. The J gene is TRBJ2-7, the V gene TRBV6-2 or TRBV6-3; D possibly corresponds to TRBD2 (6 bases). Germline assignment: CDR1 MNHEY and CDR2 SVGEGT. V shed 6 bases and J shed 4 bases, with 13 bases lying between them. The CDR3 runs 13 residues. The CDR3 here is CASRLGSMYEQYF. Here the CDR3 DNA reads TGTGCCAGCAGGCTCGGGAGTATGTACGAGCAGTACTTC.

Details on this clonotype: A much larger clone sits a single nucleotide away, making a read error possible. V usage is TRBV7-3 and J usage is TRBJ2-3; 7 bases match TRBD1. The CDR3 extends over 14 amino acids. CDR1 and CDR2 from the germline V gene are SGHTA and FQGTGA. The CDR3 protein is CTSSSGDRTDTQYF. The CDR3 nucleotides read TGTACCAGCAGCTCTGGGGACAGAACAGATACGCAGTATTTT.

The rearrangement uses TRBV10-1 and TRBJ2-3; unclear D gene. V was shortened by 2 bases and J by 0 bases, with 9 bases between the two germline ends. This CDR3 has 15 residues. Per germline, CDR1 WNHNN and CDR2 SYGVQD (reference sequence). The CDR3 DNA is TGCGCCAGCAGTGAGGGAACAGTTAGCACAGATACGCAGTATTTT. Its protein is CASSEGTVSTDTQYF.

In this sample, this clonotype turned up many times. This sequence joins TRBV12-3 or TRBV12-4 and TRBJ2-7; 8 positions agree with TRBD1. The CDR3 is made up of 14 amino acids. The V gene end was trimmed by 5 bases and the J gene end by 0 bases; junction bases not matched to a gene: 3. CDR3 in DNA: TGTGCCAGCAGTCCGGGACAGGACTCCTACGAGCAGTACTTC. Translating gives CASSPGQDSYEQYF.

There are many counts of this clonotype. The chain has TRBV27 and TRBJ2-2, with 7 bases that match TRBD1. The CDR3 consists of 14 residues. CDR1 MNHEY and CDR2 SMNVEV come from the germline V gene (reference sequence). Trimming cost V 5 bases and J 6 bases; bases outside gene matches: 6. DNA for the CDR3: TGTGCCAGCAGTCCATACAGGGGCTCCGGGGAGCTGTTTTTT. It yields the protein CASSPYRGSGELFF.

This clonotype was detected many times. The rearrangement uses TRBV7-2 and TRBJ2-7; 9 bases align to TRBD2. J gave up 2 bases and V 0 bases, and 5 bases lay outside the gene matches. The CDR3 spans 16 residues. Per the germline V gene, CDR1 is SGHTA and CDR2 is FQGNSA. The CDR3 loop is CASSLARGGRAYEQYF. As DNA, the CDR3 is TGTGCCAGCAGCTTAGCGCGGGGCGGGAGGGCCTACGAGCAGTACTTC.

The V and J genes are TRBV20-1 and TRBJ2-3; 9 nucleotides line up with TRBD2. V gave up 0 bases and J gave up 8 bases; unmatched junction bases: 12. The CDR3 length is 16 residues. In germline, CDR1 is DFQATT, CDR2 SNEGSKA (reference sequence). Here the CDR3 reads CSARDSASGEEGTQYF. DNA for the CDR3: TGCAGTGCTAGAGATTCGGCTAGCGGGGAGGAGGGTACGCAGTATTTT.

This clonotype was counted ten times or more. In DNA, the CDR3 is TGTGCCAGCAGTTTAACCATTGGCGCTGAAGCTTTCTTT. This translates into CASSLTIGAEAFF. The chain employs TRBV28 and TRBJ1-1; D call uncertain. Between the trimmed V and J ends, which lost 2 bases and 6 bases, there was a span of 10 bases. From germline, CDR1 is MDHEN and CDR2 SYDVKM. The CDR3 has 13 residues.

The chain uses TRBV12-3 or TRBV12-4 and TRBJ2-3; possibly TRBD1 or TRBD2 for D (6 bases each). The CDR3 is 15 residues long. Trimming cost V 6 bases and J 1 base, with 14 bases left between them. CDR3 DNA sequence: TGTGCCAGCAGGCTAGGGGGGTTTGGCACAGATACGCAGTATTTT. This gives the protein CASRLGGFGTDTQYF.

There are a few counts of this clonotype. The junction and the germline gene differ at one end; a read error may be behind it. The V and J genes are TRBV15 and TRBJ1-5, with 10 bases matching TRBD1. The CDR3 is 15 amino acids. In germline, CDR1 is LNHNV, CDR2 YYDKDF (reference sequence). CDR3 loop: CATSYVTGGRQPRHF. DNA for the CDR3: TGTGCCACCAGCTATGTGACAGGGGGCAGACAGCCCCGGCATTTT.

The V and J genes are TRBV6-1 and TRBJ2-2; possible D gene TRBD1, 6 bases. V gave up 6 bases and J gave up 0 bases, with 11 bases separating them. Germline CDR1 reads MNHNS; CDR2 reads SASEGT. The CDR3 extends over 15 amino acids. The CDR3 is CASSLYRANTGELFF. CDR3 nucleotides: TGTGCCAGCAGCCTTTACAGGGCGAACACCGGGGAGCTGTTTTTT.

V and J are TRBV7-3 and TRBJ2-2; 7 bases align to TRBD1. V shed 5 bases, J shed 4 bases, and the junction held 10 bases outside the gene matches. This CDR3 comprises 16 residues. From germline, CDR1 is SGHTA and CDR2 FQGTGA. CDR3 nucleotide sequence: TGTGCCAGCAGCGCCAAGACAGGGCAGGGCACCGGGGAGCTGTTTTTT. This codes for CASSAKTGQGTGELFF.

At least ten counts were recorded for this clonotype. The gene calls are TRBV30 and TRBJ1-2; 7 bases are shared with TRBD1. Germline V gene lookup returns CDR1 GTSNPN and CDR2 SVGIG (reference sequence). The CDR3 has 13 residues. The V gene end was trimmed by 2 bases and the J gene end by 2 bases; junction bases not matched to a gene: 2. CDR3 DNA sequence: TGTGCCTGGAGTTTGGGACAGAACTATGGCTACACCTTC. This codes for CAWSLGQNYGYTF. Variable domain in full (rest from reference TRBV30 and TRBJ1-2): SQTIHQWPATLVQPVGSPLSLECTVEGTSNPNLYWYRQAAGRGLQLLFYSVGIGQISSEVPQNLSASRPQDRQFILSSKKLLLSDSGFYLCAWSLGQNYGYTFGSGTRLTVV.

This clonotype occurred many times. The chain couples TRBV13 to TRBJ2-7; 7 bases fit TRBD2. Germline values: CDR1 PRHDT, CDR2 FYEKMQ (reference sequence). The CDR3 has 15 residues. Unmatched junction bases numbered 10, after V lost 5 bases and J lost 3 bases. This CDR3 reads CASSLLHAGDYEQYF. The CDR3 DNA sequence: TGTGCCAGCAGCCTATTACACGCGGGAGACTACGAGCAGTACTTC.

The chain uses TRBV15 and TRBJ2-7; D gene unclear. V dropped 5 bases and J dropped 2 bases, with 19 bases sitting between them. The germline CDR1 and CDR2 sequences are LNHNV and YYDKDF (reference sequence). This CDR3 has 16 amino acids. The CDR3 sequence: CATSPFRGFEPYEQYF. The CDR3 DNA reads TGTGCCACCAGCCCCTTCCGTGGGTTTGAACCCTACGAGCAGTACTTC.

Note on this clonotype: Possible read error: a much larger clone is one base away. This sequence joins TRBV2 and TRBJ2-1; D is unresolved. The J call may be faulty, since TRBJ2-7 better matches the DNA end. The V gene's germline CDR1 is SNHLY and CDR2 FYNNEI. The CDR3 runs to 14 residues. CDR3 loop: CASSDEGGDNEQYF. The DNA for the CDR3 is TGTGCCAGCAGTGATGAAGGCGGTGACAATGAGCAGTACTTC.

The chain combines TRBV6-2 or TRBV6-3 with TRBJ1-5; D unclear. The germline V and J ends were trimmed by 3 bases and 10 bases, with 13 bases remaining between them. Germline-derived CDR1 and CDR2 are MNHEY and SVGEGT. The CDR3 length is 13 residues. The DNA of the CDR3 is TGTGCCAGCAGTTATAACCTCGACATTCCCCAGCATTTT. Translating gives CASSYNLDIPQHF.

This clonotype was counted many times. The CDR3 region is CASSAAGTDTYEQYF. The CDR3, as DNA: TGTGCCAGCAGTGCGGCCGGGACAGACACCTACGAGCAGTACTTC. The chain links TRBV6-1 to TRBJ2-7; the match to TRBD1 covers 7 bases. Per germline, CDR1 MNHNS and CDR2 SASEGT. Trimming removed 4 bases from V and 2 bases from J; junction bases left unmatched: 8. The CDR3 runs to 15 residues.